The source of this T cell receptor (beta chain) is a study of technical replicates of blood from a handful of donors. The protocol was immunoSEQ multiplex PCR, while the TCRdb copy is restricted to in-frame clones and leaves out a portion. The profile shows 55,000 to 75,000 clones, around 96% of them singletons. This CDR3 has 13 residues. Per germline, CDR1 LNHDA and CDR2 SQIVND (reference sequence). V lost 5 bases to trimming and J lost 2 bases, with 9 bases between them. This clonotype was sampled from a human donor in good health. Some clones in this sample may be carry-over from other donors' samples. Sequenced sample: PBMCs. This sequence joins TRBV19 and TRBJ1-2; no reliable D call. The CDR3 sequence is CASSGTFNYGYTF. The CDR3 DNA follows: TGTGCCAGTAGTGGCACATTCAACTATGGCTACACCTTC. Full variable domain (remainder filled in from reference TRBV19 and TRBJ1-2): DGGITQSPKYLFRKEGQNVTLSCEQNLNHDAMYWYRQDPGQGLRLIYYSQIVNDFQKGDIAEGYSVSREKKESFPLTVTSAQKNPTAFYLCASSGTFNYGYTFGSGTRLTVV.